The clone carrying this TCR beta chain is deemed large. This entry is derived from a study of blood T cell repertoires in COVID-19. TCRdb's table, derived via immunoSEQ multiplex PCR, lists solely in-frame clones and lacks some. The top ten clones hold roughly a quarter of a sample with about 22,000 clones, 85% to 90% of them seen once. The length of the CDR3 is 15 residues. Germline V gives CDR1 MGHRA, CDR2 YSYEKL. V lost 1 base to trimming and J lost 15 bases, with 22 bases between them. V is TRBV4-1 and J is TRBJ2-4; unclear D gene. The sample consisted of peripheral blood. The clonotype comes from a man aged 70 or older with COVID-19, enrolled during active disease. The CDR3 loop is CASSQGSFGPANRYF. CDR3 sequence (DNA): TGCGCCAGCAGCCAAGGTTCCTTTGGGCCAGCAAATCGGTACTTC.